What follows are 9 T cell receptor beta chains derived from one specimen sequenced in a study of cytomegalovirus exposure and HLA in healthy donors. TCRdb keeps only in-frame clones here, not all; method: immunoSEQ multiplex PCR. The table records roughly 150,000 clones, less than 90% of them present only once. Sequences were obtained from PBMCs. Receptors were obtained from a woman aged 18-35 years in good health and CMV-seronegative.

V gene TRBV4-1 combines with J gene TRBJ2-1; TRBD1 might be the D (6 bases). The ends were cut back, 1 base at V and 8 bases at J, with 12 bases in the middle. There are 14 residues in the CDR3. The germline V gene encodes CDR1 MGHRA and CDR2 YSYEKL. The CDR3 nucleotides are TGCGCCAGCAGCCAAGGCATCAGGGGTGATGAGCAGTTCTTC. Translated: CASSQGIRGDEQFF.

This clone was counted once. The CDR3 region is CASSVLNYGYTF. The DNA for the CDR3 is TGTGCCAGCAGTGTCCTGAACTATGGCTACACCTTC. This chain joins TRBV6-1 and TRBJ1-2, with D uncertain. This CDR3 comprises 12 residues. Trimming removed 4 bases at V and 2 bases at J, with 5 bases between. CDR1 and CDR2 (germline): MNHNS, SASEGT.

The V and J genes are TRBV6-1 and TRBJ2-7; 9 positions match TRBD1. The CDR3 extends over 14 amino acids. The V gene's germline CDR1 is MNHNS and CDR2 SASEGT. J gave up 7 bases and V 6 bases, and 10 bases lay outside the gene matches. CDR3 protein: CASSWDRAPREQYF. Here the CDR3 DNA reads TGTGCCAGCAGCTGGGACAGGGCCCCTCGAGAGCAGTACTTC.

The table lists this clone with a count of one. The chain carries TRBV5-6 and TRBJ2-7, with 7 bases that match TRBD1. V was pared by 2 bases and J by 5 bases, with 4 bases of the junction left unmatched. The CDR3 covers 13 residues. Germline-derived CDR1 and CDR2 are SGHDT and YYEEEE. The CDR3 loop is CASSFDRVDEQYF. The DNA for the CDR3 is TGTGCCAGCAGCTTCGACAGGGTGGACGAGCAGTACTTC.

The V gene is TRBV7-2, the J gene TRBJ2-5; tentatively, D is TRBD2 (5 bases). V was cut by 2 bases and J by 2 bases, with 9 bases left in between. CDR3 length: 14 amino acids. Germline V gene data show CDR1 as SGHTA and CDR2 as FQGNSA. CDR3 residues: CASSLFGVQETQYF. The CDR3 bases are TGTGCCAGCAGCTTATTCGGGGTGCAAGAGACCCAGTACTTC.

The J gene is TRBJ1-5, the V gene TRBV12-5, with 7 bases that match TRBD1. This CDR3 spans 17 amino acids. J was trimmed by 4 bases and V by 5 bases; bases with no gene match: 14. Germline lookup yields CDR1 LGHNT and CDR2 FRNRAP. The CDR3 nucleotides read TGTGCTAGTGGTCTAGATACTGCCCGGACAGGTAATCAGCCCCAGCATTTT. Residues: CASGLDTARTGNQPQHF.

This sequence joins TRBV9 and TRBJ1-2, with 7 bases lining up with TRBD1. In germline, CDR1 is SGDLS, CDR2 YYNGEE. Trimming cost V 1 base and J 4 bases; bases outside gene matches: 10. This CDR3 region has 16 residues. The CDR3 sequence is CASSVYGGTDRYGYTF. The CDR3 DNA reads as TGTGCCAGCAGCGTATACGGAGGGACAGACCGCTATGGCTACACCTTC. Full variable domain (missing parts from reference TRBV9 and TRBJ1-2): DSGVTQTPKHLITATGQRVTLRCSPRSGDLSVYWYQQSLDQGLQFLIQYYNGEERAKGNILERFSAQQFPDLHSELNLSSLELGDSALYFCASSVYGGTDRYGYTFGSGTRLTVV.

This rearrangement joins TRBV18 to TRBJ1-1, with TRBD1 matching 10 bases. Per germline, CDR1 KGHSH and CDR2 LQKENI. V shed 6 bases and J 4 bases; nucleotides not matched to a gene: 8. The CDR3 is made up of 15 amino acids. CDR3 DNA sequence: TGTGCCAGCTCCCCGGGACAGGGGTCGGGCACTGAAGCTTTCTTT. Amino acid sequence: CASSPGQGSGTEAFF. The complete variable domain, with remaining parts taken from reference TRBV18 and TRBJ1-1, reads NAGVMQNPRHLVRRRGQEARLRCSPMKGHSHVYWYRQLPEEGLKFMVYLQKENIIDESGMPKERFSAEFPKEGPSILRIQQVVRGDSAAYFCASSPGQGSGTEAFFGQGTRLTVV.

The chain is built from TRBV6-1 and TRBJ1-1; a possible D gene is TRBD1 (6 bases). Germline V CDR1 and CDR2: MNHNS, SASEGT. The V end lost 8 bases, the J end lost 4 bases, and 20 bases lay between the germline ends. This CDR3 spans 15 amino acids. In DNA, the CDR3 is TGTGCCAGCTATGAACAGGGCTACCGCGGCACTGAAGCTTTCTTT. It specifies CASYEQGYRGTEAFF.